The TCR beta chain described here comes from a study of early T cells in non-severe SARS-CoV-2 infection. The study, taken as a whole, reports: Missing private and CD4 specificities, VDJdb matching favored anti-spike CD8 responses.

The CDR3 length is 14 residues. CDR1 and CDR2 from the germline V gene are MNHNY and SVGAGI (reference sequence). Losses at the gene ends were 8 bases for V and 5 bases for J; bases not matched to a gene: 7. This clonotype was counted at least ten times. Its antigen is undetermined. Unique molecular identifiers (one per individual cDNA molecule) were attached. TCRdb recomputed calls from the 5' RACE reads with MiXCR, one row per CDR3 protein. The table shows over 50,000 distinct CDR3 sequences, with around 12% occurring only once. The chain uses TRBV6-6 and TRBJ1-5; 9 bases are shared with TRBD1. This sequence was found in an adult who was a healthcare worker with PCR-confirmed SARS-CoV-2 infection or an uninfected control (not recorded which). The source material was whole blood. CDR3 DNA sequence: TGTGCCAGCTCGTTACAGGGGGCCCATCAGCCCCAGCATTTT. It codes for CASSLQGAHQPQHF.